The clone carrying this T cell receptor (beta chain) turned up a few times. No antigen is known for it. This sample is drawn from a study of cytomegalovirus exposure and HLA in healthy donors. Study at large: An earlier analysis found 100 million or so unique TCR beta sequences from approximately 200 million T cells. The study, taken as a whole, reports: Sequencing likely generated an artifact that appeared as a cluster of highly shared sequence variants. A later analysis, which compared TCR beta chains of equal frequency, found the HLA-associated ones more clonally expanded.

PCR used 60 Vbeta primers and 13 Jbeta primers. Data came from immunoSEQ multiplex PCR; TCRdb stores just in-frame clones and leaves some out. The repertoire has approximately 130,000 clones, under 85% of them found once; the top ten carry under 3.5%. V lost 5 bases, J lost 6 bases, and 13 bases lay in between. The CDR3 loop spans 12 amino acids. Germline V gene data show CDR1 as SQVTM and CDR2 as ANQGSEA. This sequence was found in a man aged 25-45 years in good health and CMV-seronegative. The gene calls are TRBV29-1 and TRBJ1-1, with TRBD1 as a possible D gene (6 bases). Material for sequencing was PBMCs. The CDR3 DNA reads TGCAGCGTTTCAGGGGCGTGGGCTGAAGCTTTCTTT. Residues: CSVSGAWAEAFF. Drawing the rest from reference TRBV29-1 and TRBJ1-1, the complete variable domain is SAVISQKPSRDICQRGTSLTIQCQVDSQVTMMFWYRQQPGQSLTLIATANQGSEATYESGFVIDKFPISRPNLTFSTLTVSNMSPEDSSIYLCSVSGAWAEAFFGQGTRLTVV.